Each of the 9 T cell receptor beta chains below was sequenced from the same sample in a study of blood T cell repertoires in COVID-19. Using immunoSEQ multiplex PCR, the repertoire was profiled, and TCRdb retains in-frame clones only, with some absent. The table has about 35,000 clones, roughly 80% seen once. Sequenced sample: peripheral blood. These receptors all stem from a man in his forties or fifties with acute or convalescent COVID-19.

This clone was counted a few times. The chain carries TRBV2 and TRBJ2-1; TRBD2 agrees at 11 bases. The CDR3 sequence is 17 residues long. Looked up from germline, CDR1 is SNHLY and CDR2 is FYNNEI. Trimming took 6 bases from V and 9 from J; bases not matched to a gene: 16. The CDR3: CASSRRVAGGNGSEQFF. CDR3 bases: TGTGCCAGCAGCCGCCGAGTAGCGGGAGGGAACGGAAGTGAGCAGTTCTTC.

The chain uses TRBV6-1 and TRBJ1-4; 10 bases agree with TRBD1. The CDR3 is 15 amino acids. From germline, CDR1 is MNHNS and CDR2 SASEGT. The V gene end was trimmed by 1 base and the J gene end by 7 bases; junction bases not matched to a gene: 3. The CDR3: CASSEGTGGFEKLFF. The CDR3 DNA reads as TGTGCCAGCAGTGAAGGGACAGGGGGTTTTGAAAAACTGTTTTTT.

The chain joins TRBV3-1 (or the pseudogene TRBV3-2) to TRBJ2-5, with no clear D. Deletions cut 4 bases from V and 2 bases from J, with 8 bases between. Germline V gene data show CDR1 as LGHDT and CDR2 as YNNKEL (reference sequence). This CDR3 comprises 13 residues. CDR3: CASSRGRQETQYF. The CDR3 DNA follows: TGTGCCAGCAGCCGAGGAAGGCAAGAGACCCAGTACTTC.

The rearrangement joins TRBV5-1 to TRBJ2-3; possible D gene TRBD2, 5 bases. The V and J ends lost 9 bases and 2 bases respectively, with 16 bases between them. Germline lookup yields CDR1 SGHRS and CDR2 YFSETQ. The length of the CDR3 is 14 residues. The CDR3 here is CATGEGSFTDTQYF. The CDR3 bases are TGCGCCACCGGCGAAGGGAGTTTCACAGATACGCAGTATTTT.

J is TRBJ2-3 and V is TRBV6-5, with TRBD2 identical over 7 bases. Germline V gives CDR1 MNHEY, CDR2 SVGAGI. V trimming: 8 bases; J trimming: 3 bases; junction bases outside the gene matches: 8. This CDR3 has 14 amino acids. The CDR3 bases are TGTGCCAGCGTGTCGGGAGCGGGGACAGATACGCAGTATTTT. Amino acids: CASVSGAGTDTQYF.

The chain joins TRBV5-1 to TRBJ2-1, with 9 bases that match TRBD1. After removal of 3 bases from V and 3 bases from J, the junction contained 4 bases not matched to a gene. The CDR3 has 15 residues. Germline lookup yields CDR1 SGHRS and CDR2 YFSETQ. CDR3 in DNA: TGCGCCAGCAGCTCGGGGGGACAGGGCTACAATGAGCAGTTCTTC. It translates to CASSSGGQGYNEQFF.

The CDR3 nucleotides are TGTGCCAGCAGCCGCGGGGGGGGGAATGAGCAGTTCTTC. This encodes CASSRGGGNEQFF. The genes are TRBV4-2 and TRBJ2-1, with 9 bases that match TRBD2. Trimming took 4 bases from V and 7 from J; bases not matched to a gene: 2. This CDR3 region has 13 residues. Germline CDR1 reads LGHNA; CDR2 reads YNFKEQ.

This chain connects TRBV19 to TRBJ2-1, with 7 bases identical to TRBD1. The germline CDR1 and CDR2 sequences are LNHDA and SQIVND (reference sequence). Trimming took 10 bases from V and 6 from J; bases not matched to a gene: 12. This CDR3 spans 14 amino acids. CDR3 DNA: TGTGCCACCCAACCCAACGACAGGGTCAATGAGCAGTTCTTC. It codes for CATQPNDRVNEQFF.

This chain links TRBV10-2 with TRBJ2-5; 15 bases map to TRBD2. V gave up 2 bases and J gave up 5 bases; unmatched junction bases: 6. Germline V gives CDR1 WSHSY, CDR2 SAAADI. The CDR3 extends over 17 amino acids. CDR3 sequence reads: CASSEGLAGGLRETQYF. The CDR3 coding sequence is TGCGCCAGCAGTGAGGGACTAGCGGGGGGGCTCCGGGAGACCCAGTACTTC.